These T cell receptor beta chains were read from a single sample in a study of molecular identifiers for immune sequencing clone quantification. TCRdb ran MiXCR on the PCR reads and lists one entry per CDR3 protein. The sample has hundreds of thousands of distinct CDR3 sequences, about 25% seen once. Sequencing used naive CD8+ T cells from blood, with Jurkat cell RNA spiked in. The source of these receptors is a human donor in good health. Some libraries in this study had Jurkat cell RNA spiked in. The CDR3 runs from the conserved cysteine through the conserved F or W. The D gene is left open where the match is weak. Part of the rows lack a size; the others show once, few, many or a class for expanded clones.

CDR3aa	CDR3nt	d_gene	abundance	v_gene	j_gene
CASSSGGFEYNSPLHF	TGTGCCAGCAGTTCAGGGGGCTTTGAATATAATTCACCCCTCCACTTT	TRBD1	many	TRBV12-3/TRBV12-4	TRBJ1-6
CASSVGTSGGYHEQYF	TGTGCCAGCAGCGTGGGGACTAGCGGGGGGTATCACGAGCAGTACTTC	TRBD2	-	TRBV9	TRBJ2-7
CASSGTDSTLIYGYTF	TGTGCCAGCAGCGGGACAGATAGTACCCTTATATATGGCTACACCTTC	TRBD1	-	TRBV7-9	TRBJ1-2
CASSPTPGLAVYEQYF	TGTGCCAGCAGTCCCACCCCGGGACTAGCGGTCTACGAGCAGTACTTC	TRBD2	-	TRBV27	TRBJ2-7
CASSWDSGELFF	TGTGCCAGCAGCTGGGACTCCGGGGAGCTGTTTTTT	-	-	TRBV5-5	TRBJ2-2
CASTPGRITDTQYF	TGTGCCAGCACCCCGGGGCGAATCACAGATACGCAGTATTTT	-	many	TRBV28	TRBJ2-3
CASRRTGVNACEQYF	TGTGCCAGCAGACGGACAGGGGTTAATGCCTGCGAGCAGTACTTC	TRBD1	-	TRBV2	TRBJ2-7
CASSESKGNTEAFF	TGCGCCAGCAGTGAGTCGAAAGGAAACACTGAAGCTTTCTTT	-	many	TRBV10-2	TRBJ1-1
CASSLSIGTEAFF	TGTGCCAGCAGTCTCTCAATTGGCACTGAAGCTTTCTTT	-	many	TRBV12-3/TRBV12-4	TRBJ1-1
CASISGNTIYF	TGTGCCAGTATTTCTGGAAACACCATATATTTT	-	many	TRBV28	TRBJ1-3
CASSYSEQGDIQYF	TGTGCCAGCAGTTACTCAGAACAGGGGGACATTCAGTACTTC	TRBD1	many	TRBV6-5	TRBJ2-4
CASSPPGQLLNTEAFF	TGTGCCAGCAGCCCCCCGGGACAGCTTTTGAACACTGAAGCTTTCTTT	TRBD1	-	TRBV5-4	TRBJ1-1
CASRGEDTQYF	TGTGCCAGCAGAGGGGAAGATACGCAGTATTTT	-	-	TRBV9	TRBJ2-3
CASIHREVPSNTGELFF	TGTGCCAGCATCCACAGGGAGGTCCCTTCGAACACCGGGGAGCTGTTTTTT	-	many	TRBV7-9	TRBJ2-2
CASSRAPGLGGYEQYF	TGTGCCAGCAGCCGCGCCCCTGGACTCGGAGGCTACGAGCAGTACTTC	-	few	TRBV5-5	TRBJ2-7
CASSSRTGTEAFF	TGTGCCAGCAGCTCAAGGACAGGGACAGAAGCTTTCTTT	TRBD1	many	TRBV7-6	TRBJ1-1
CARSGTHDRAFF	TGTGCCCGCAGCGGAACACATGATAGAGCTTTCTTT	-	-	TRBV27	TRBJ1-1
CASSRQGAEQYF	TGTGCCAGCAGCCGACAGGGGGCCGAGCAGTACTTC	TRBD1	few	TRBV27	TRBJ2-7
CASSLTPGQEETQYF	TGTGCCAGCAGTTTGACTCCGGGACAGGAGGAGACCCAGTACTTC	TRBD1	-	TRBV7-7	TRBJ2-5
CSAPETEANEKLFF	TGCAGTGCTCCTGAGACGGAGGCTAATGAAAAACTGTTTTTT	-	many	TRBV20-1	TRBJ1-4
CASSEMELAAYEQYF	TGTGCCAGCAGCGAAATGGAACTAGCGGCCTACGAGCAGTACTTC	TRBD2	-	TRBV7-2	TRBJ2-7
CASSHAGGGTEAFF	TGTGCCAGCAGCCACGCTGGGGGGGGAACTGAAGCTTTCTTT	-	-	TRBV7-3	TRBJ1-1